This T cell receptor (beta chain) emerged from a study of shared clonotypes between healthy human individuals. Profiled with immunoSEQ multiplex PCR; TCRdb holds only in-frame clones, not every one. In the table there are some 980,000 clones, approximately 80% of which are singletons. The sample was memory CD4+ T cells sorted from blood. Noted subset: CD45RA-negative fraction. This TCR derives from a man between 18 and 35 years old in good health.

CDR3: CASTPRESNTQYF. The CDR3 region has the DNA TGTGCCAGCACCCCTCGGGAATCAAATACGCAGTATTTT. This chain uses TRBV5-4 with TRBJ2-3, with D possibly TRBD2 on 5 matching bases. V was cut by 6 bases and J by 7 bases, with 15 bases left in between. Looked up from germline, CDR1 is SGHNT and CDR2 is YYREEE (reference sequence). CDR3 length: 13 amino acids.